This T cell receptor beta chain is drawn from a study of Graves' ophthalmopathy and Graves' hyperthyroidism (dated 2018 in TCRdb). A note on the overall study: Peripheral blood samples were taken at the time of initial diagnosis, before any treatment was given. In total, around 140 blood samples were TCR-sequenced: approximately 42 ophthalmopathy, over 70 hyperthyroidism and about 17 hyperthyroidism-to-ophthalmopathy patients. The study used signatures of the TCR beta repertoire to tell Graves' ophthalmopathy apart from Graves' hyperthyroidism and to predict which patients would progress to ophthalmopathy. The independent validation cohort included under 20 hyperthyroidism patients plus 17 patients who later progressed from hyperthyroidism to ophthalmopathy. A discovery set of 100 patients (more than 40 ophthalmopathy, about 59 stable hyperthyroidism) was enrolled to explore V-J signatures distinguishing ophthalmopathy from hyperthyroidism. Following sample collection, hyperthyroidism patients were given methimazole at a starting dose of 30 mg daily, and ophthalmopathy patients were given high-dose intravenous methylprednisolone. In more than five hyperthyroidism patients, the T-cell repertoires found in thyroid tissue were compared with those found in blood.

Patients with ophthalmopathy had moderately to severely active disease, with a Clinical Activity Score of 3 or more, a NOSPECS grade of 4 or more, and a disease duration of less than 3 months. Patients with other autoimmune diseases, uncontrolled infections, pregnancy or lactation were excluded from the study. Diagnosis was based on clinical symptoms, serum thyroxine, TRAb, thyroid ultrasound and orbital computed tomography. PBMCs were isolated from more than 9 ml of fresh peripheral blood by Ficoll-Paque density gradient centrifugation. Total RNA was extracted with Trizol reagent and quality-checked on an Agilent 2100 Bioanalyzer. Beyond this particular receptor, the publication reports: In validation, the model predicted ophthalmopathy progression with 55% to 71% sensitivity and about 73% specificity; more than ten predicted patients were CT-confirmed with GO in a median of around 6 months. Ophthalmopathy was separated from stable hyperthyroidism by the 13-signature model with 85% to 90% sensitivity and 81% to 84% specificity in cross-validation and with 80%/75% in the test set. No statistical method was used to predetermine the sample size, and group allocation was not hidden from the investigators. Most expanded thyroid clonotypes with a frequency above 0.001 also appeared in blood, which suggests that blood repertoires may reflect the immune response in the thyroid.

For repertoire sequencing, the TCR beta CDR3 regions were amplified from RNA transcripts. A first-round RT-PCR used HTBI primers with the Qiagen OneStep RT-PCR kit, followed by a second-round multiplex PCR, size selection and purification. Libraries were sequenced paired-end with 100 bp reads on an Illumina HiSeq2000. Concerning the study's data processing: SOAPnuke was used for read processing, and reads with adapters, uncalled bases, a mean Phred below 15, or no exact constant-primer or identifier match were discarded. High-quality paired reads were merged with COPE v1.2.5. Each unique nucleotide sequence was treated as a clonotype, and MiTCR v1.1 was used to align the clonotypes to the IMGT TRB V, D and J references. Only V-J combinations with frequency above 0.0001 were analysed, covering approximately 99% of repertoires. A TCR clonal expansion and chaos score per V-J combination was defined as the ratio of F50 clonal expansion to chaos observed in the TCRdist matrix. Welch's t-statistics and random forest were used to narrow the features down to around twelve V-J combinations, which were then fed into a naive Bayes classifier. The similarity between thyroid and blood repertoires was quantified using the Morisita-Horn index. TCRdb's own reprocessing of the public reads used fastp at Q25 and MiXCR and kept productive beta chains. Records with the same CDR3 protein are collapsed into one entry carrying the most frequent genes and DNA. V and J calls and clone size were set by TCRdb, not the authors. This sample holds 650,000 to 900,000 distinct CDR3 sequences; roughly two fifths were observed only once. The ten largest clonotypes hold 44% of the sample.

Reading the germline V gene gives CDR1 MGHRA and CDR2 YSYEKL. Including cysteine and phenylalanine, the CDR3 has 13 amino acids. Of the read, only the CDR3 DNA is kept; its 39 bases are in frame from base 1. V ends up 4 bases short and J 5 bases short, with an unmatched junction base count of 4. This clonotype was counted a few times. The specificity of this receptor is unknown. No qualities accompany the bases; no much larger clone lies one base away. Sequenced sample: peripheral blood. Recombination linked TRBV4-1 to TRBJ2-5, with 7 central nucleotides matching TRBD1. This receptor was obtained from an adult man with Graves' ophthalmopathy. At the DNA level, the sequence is TGCGCCAGCAGCCCAGAACAGGGGGAGACCCAGTACTTC. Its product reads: CASSPEQGETQYF.